The sequence of this TCR beta chain was determined in a study of cytomegalovirus exposure and HLA in healthy donors. Study in general: The 120 validation repertoires were produced on the same platform as the 550 to 750 repertoires of the first cohort. This was reported in a later analysis.

CDR1 is SEHNR, CDR2 FQNEAQ, per germline (reference sequence). The CDR3 extends over 17 amino acids. The V gene end was trimmed by 3 bases and the J gene end by 10 bases; junction bases not matched to a gene: 14. Worth noting for this clone: Its specificity is unknown.

Method: immunoSEQ multiplex PCR; TCRdb's copy keeps in-frame clones and lacks some. Of approximately 160,000 clones in the sample, 85% to 90% were seen once. Study-level points and caveats: The tendency of first-cohort TCR clusters to co-occur in the roughly 110 validation repertoires was the finding of a later analysis. Among TCR beta chains, those listed as cytomegalovirus-associated numbered over 150.

This chain joins TRBV7-9 and TRBJ2-1; 11 nucleotides agree with TRBD1. Sequenced sample: PBMCs. The receptor was isolated from a woman aged 18-29 years in good health and CMV-seropositive. The CDR3: CASSFARGQGVRGEQFF. The CDR3 region has the DNA TGTGCCAGCAGCTTCGCCCGGGGACAGGGGGTAAGGGGGGAGCAGTTCTTC. Filled out from reference TRBV7-9 and TRBJ2-1, the complete variable domain reads DTGVSQNPRHKITKRGQNVTFRCDPISEHNRLYWYRQTLGQGPEFLTYFQNEAQLEKSRLLSDRFSAERPKGSFSTLEIQRTEQGDSAMYLCASSFARGQGVRGEQFFGPGTRLTVL.